The present T cell receptor beta chain was sequenced within a study of glioma-infiltrating T cells (dated by TCRdb to 2016 to 2017). Background on the whole study: Glioma tissue, non-neoplastic brain tissue and matched peripheral blood mononuclear cells were used as sources from which TCR alpha- and beta-chain repertoires were sequenced. To gauge divergence between tissue and blood T-cell populations, every tissue-infiltrating repertoire was compared against the peripheral blood repertoire from the same patient. The paired cohort comprised three low-grade glioma patients, 7 or 8 primary glioblastoma patients and three non-glioma patients contributing non-neoplastic brain tissue.

CDR1 SGHTA and CDR2 FQGNSA are derived from the germline V gene. V gives up 1 base and J gives up 4 bases, and the segment between their germline ends measures 19 bases. From its cysteine to its phenylalanine, the CDR3 spans 17 amino acids. Only CDR3 DNA is held: 51 bases, read in frame from base 1. TCR alpha and beta CDR3 regions were amplified with the iRepertoire nested amplicon-rescue multiplex PCR (arm-PCR) platform from RNA. The input for one-step reverse transcription and amplification was about 100-450 ng of either tissue mRNA or PBMC total RNA. Following bead purification, Illumina adapters were added through a secondary multiplex PCR, and the libraries were then gel-purified between 200 and 400 bp. Internal 6-nucleotide barcodes were carried by the libraries and were used for demultiplexing. Libraries were sequenced on an Illumina MiSeq with 2x220 or 2x250 nucleotide paired-end reads. Concerning the study's data processing: Paired reads were merged using FLASH 1.2.11 and were aligned to the GRCh37 human genome using BWA-MEM, after which TRA and TRB reads were extracted. V and J assignment used an IMGT-derived reference of cassette sequences and CDR3 motifs that included pseudogenes. Reads were translated in three frames, and productive CDR3s were defined by a C…FGXG motif without stop codons. Clonotypes were defined as unique combinations of V-J cassette pair and CDR3 amino acid sequence. Filtering of reads was based on Hamming distance, with the threshold set by the sequence error rate of each sample in mapped regions. Clones were called with MiXCR by TCRdb after fastp trimmed the public reads at Q25, and only in-frame beta chains were retained. When rows share a CDR3 protein, they turn into one entry using the most common DNA and genes. The V and J calls follow TCRdb's processing rather than the paper's. This sample lists about 110,000 distinct CDR3 sequences; less than 30% were detected once. Roughly a third of the sample belongs to the ten largest clones.

This clonotype was seen more than once but under ten times. Its antigen specificity is not known. This may stem from a read error, because a much larger clone lies one nucleotide away. Study-level results and caveats: Only a very small number of CDR3 sequences turned up in both tissue and blood, a result put down to high CDR3 diversity combined with limited sampling. The group comparisons were based on small numbers of patients: three non-neoplastic, three low-grade glioma and several glioblastoma patients. VJ-independent divergence between tissue and blood was found to be below expectation in non-neoplastic patients but above expectation in all gliomas, particularly low-grade gliomas.

Here the chain combines TRBV7-2 and TRBJ1-2, with a weak D call of TRBD1 (6 bases match). Sequencing was carried out using glioma tissue, nonneoplastic brain tissue, or PBMCs (not recorded which). The origin of this receptor is a human donor with low-grade glioma or glioblastoma, undergoing nonglioma brain surgery, or in good health (not recorded which). The encoded CDR3 is CASSLENPTGSFYGYTF. The nucleotide sequence reads TGTGCCAGCAGCTTAGAGAACCCGACAGGCAGTTTCTATGGCTACACCTTC.